Included here is one T cell receptor (beta chain) sequence, with context. Both ends of each TCR cDNA library bore sample-specific barcodes. Via MiXCR, TCRdb re-called the 5' RACE reads, giving one row per CDR3 protein. The sample includes 350,000 to 400,000 distinct CDR3 sequences, roughly 28% of them seen just once. The sample originates from a study of identical twins' blood T cells. CDR3 size: 15 residues. Germline V gene sequence: CDR1 SNHLY, CDR2 FYNNEI. V shed 4 bases and J shed 5 bases, with 12 bases lying between them. Likely shared infections and vaccines: all three twin pairs were reared together.

The receptor was derived from a woman aged 18 to 55 in good health. Specimen: PBMCs. This sequence joins TRBV2 and TRBJ1-6; D unresolved. The CDR3 nucleotides read TGTGCCAGCAGTGGGTCTGGGCGGGATAATTCACCCCTCCACTTT. Translation gives CASSGSGRDNSPLHF.